These T cell receptor beta chains were read from a single sample in a study of T cell responses to AZD1222 COVID-19 vaccine. Only in-frame clones appear in the TCRdb table, and some are missing; sequencing was by immunoSEQ multiplex PCR. In the table there are fewer than 110,000 clones, around 90% of which are singletons. Sequenced here: peripheral blood, sampled on day 0 of AZD1222 vaccination. These TCRs come from an adult in good health. The CDR3 runs from the conserved cysteine through the conserved F or W. D genes are given only for firm matches. A row's size may be missing; if present it is once, few, many or a size class.

d_gene	v_gene	abundance	j_gene	CDR3aa	CDR3nt
-	TRBV28	-	TRBJ1-2	CASTPESRFNYGYTF	TGTGCCAGCACCCCCGAATCTAGGTTTAACTATGGCTACACCTTC
-	TRBV10-2	-	TRBJ2-7	CASSESTVTYEQYF	TGCGCCAGCAGTGAGTCGACAGTTACCTACGAGCAGTACTTC
TRBD1	TRBV11-2	-	TRBJ2-7	CASSLGFTGGLIEQYF	TGTGCCAGCAGCTTAGGATTCACAGGGGGTTTGATCGAGCAGTACTTC
TRBD2	TRBV30	once	TRBJ2-1	CAWSSGRGREQFF	TGTGCCTGGAGTAGCGGGAGGGGGCGGGAGCAGTTCTTC
-	TRBV12-3/TRBV12-4	-	TRBJ2-3	CASSTRDFSKADF	TGTGCCAGCAGTACTCGGGACTTTTCTAAGGCGGATTTT
-	TRBV27	few	TRBJ1-3	CASSSDGSSGNTIYF	TGTGCCAGCAGTTCGGACGGTAGCTCTGGAAACACCATATATTTT
TRBD1	TRBV4-3	-	TRBJ1-2	CASSPQGQGNYGYTF	TGCGCCAGCAGCCCCCAAGGACAGGGGAACTATGGCTACACCTTC
-	TRBV28	-	TRBJ1-1	CASSSPGLNTEAFF	TGTGCCAGCAGTTCCCCGGGCCTGAACACTGAAGCTTTCTTT
-	TRBV11-2	-	TRBJ1-3	CASSPEGNTIYF	TGTGCCAGCAGCCCCGAGGGAAACACCATATATTTT
-	TRBV6-2/TRBV6-3	-	TRBJ2-5	CASSYSPFSSTQYF	TGTGCCAGCAGTTACTCCCCGTTTTCTTCGACCCAGTACTTC
-	TRBV11-2	once	TRBJ2-2	CASSLEVPSAGELFF	TGTGCCAGCAGCTTAGAGGTCCCGTCGGCCGGGGAGCTGTTTTTT
-	TRBV16	-	TRBJ1-3	CASSQLTANSGNTIYF	TGTGCCAGCAGCCAATTAACAGCTAACTCTGGAAACACCATATATTTT
-	TRBV9	once	TRBJ2-5	CASSLSGETQYF	TGTGCCAGCAGCCTCTCAGGGGAGACCCAGTACTTC
-	TRBV12-3/TRBV12-4	-	TRBJ1-1	CASSPRVDTEAFF	TGTGCCAGCAGCCCGCGTGTGGACACTGAAGCTTTCTTT
-	TRBV6-5	once	TRBJ2-5	CASSLKSQETQYF	TGTGCCAGCAGTTTAAAAAGCCAAGAGACCCAGTACTTC
TRBD1	TRBV18	-	TRBJ1-2	CASSPIVPGGSDGKDGYTF	TGTGCCAGCTCACCAATCGTCCCAGGGGGCAGTGACGGTAAAGATGGCTACACCTTC
-	TRBV11-2	-	TRBJ1-1	CASSSLQGRRTEAFF	TGTGCCAGCAGCTCCTTACAGGGCCGGAGGACTGAAGCTTTCTTT
-	TRBV6-5	-	TRBJ2-7	CASSYSKAGSYEQYF	TGTGCCAGCAGTTACTCGAAAGCAGGCAGCTACGAGCAGTACTTC
-	TRBV6-2/TRBV6-3	-	TRBJ1-2	CASSYGPRHGYTF	TGTGCCAGCAGTTACGGACCGCGGCATGGCTACACCTTC
-	TRBV9	-	TRBJ1-1	CASSVSTNTEAFF	TGTGCCAGCAGCGTAAGTACGAACACTGAAGCTTTCTTT
-	TRBV25-1	-	TRBJ2-5	CAAGREYQETQYF	TGTGCCGCGGGACGGGAATACCAAGAGACCCAGTACTTC
-	TRBV6-2/TRBV6-3	-	TRBJ2-7	CASSPQDYEQYF	TGTGCCAGCAGTCCCCAGGACTACGAGCAGTACTTC
TRBD1	TRBV3-1/TRBV3-2	-	TRBJ1-4	CASSQPTGGGEKLFF	TGTGCCAGCAGCCAACCAACAGGGGGGGGAGAAAAACTGTTTTTT
-	TRBV6-1	few	TRBJ2-7	CASSEVGDSFYEQYF	TGTGCCAGCAGTGAAGTCGGGGACTCATTCTACGAGCAGTACTTC
-	TRBV18	-	TRBJ2-3	CASSPGSTDTQYF	TGTGCCAGCTCACCAGGAAGCACAGATACGCAGTATTTT
-	TRBV11-2	once	TRBJ1-6	CASQDTEVTLHF	TGTGCCAGTCAAGATACCGAGGTTACCCTCCACTTT
-	TRBV3-1/TRBV3-2	-	TRBJ2-4	CASSQNRFPTHRENIQYF	TGTGCCAGCAGCCAAAATCGGTTCCCCACGCATCGGGAGAACATTCAGTACTTC
-	TRBV7-9	-	TRBJ1-6	CASSFNDGSSPLHF	TGTGCCAGCAGCTTTAACGACGGGAGTTCACCCCTCCACTTT
-	TRBV30	-	TRBJ1-5	CAWSWGNQPQHF	TGTGCCTGGAGTTGGGGGAATCAGCCCCAGCATTTT
TRBD2	TRBV7-6	-	TRBJ2-5	CASSSPSGLTQYF	TGTGCCAGCAGCTCCCCTAGCGGGCTGACCCAGTACTTC
TRBD1	TRBV19	-	TRBJ1-4	CASNDGQAANEKLFF	TGTGCCAGTAACGATGGACAGGCGGCTAATGAAAAACTGTTTTTT
-	TRBV19	-	TRBJ1-5	CASSWVVGDQPQHF	TGTGCCAGTAGTTGGGTTGTCGGGGATCAGCCCCAGCATTTT
TRBD1	TRBV5-1	-	TRBJ1-1	CASRQQGMNTEAFF	TGCGCCAGCAGACAACAGGGGATGAACACTGAAGCTTTCTTT
TRBD2	TRBV7-9	-	TRBJ2-1	CASSSTRGRAYNEQFF	TGTGCCAGCAGCTCAACCCGCGGGAGGGCCTACAATGAGCAGTTCTTC
TRBD1	TRBV6-5	-	TRBJ2-2	CASSYSRTGGTGELFF	TGTGCCAGCAGTTACTCCAGGACAGGGGGCACCGGGGAGCTGTTTTTT
-	TRBV2	-	TRBJ1-5	CASTGSSEDQPQHF	TGTGCCAGCACCGGAAGTTCGGAGGATCAGCCCCAGCATTTT
-	TRBV3-1/TRBV3-2	few	TRBJ1-2	CASSQGDIPFSYGYTF	TGTGCCAGCAGCCAGGGAGACATCCCCTTTAGCTATGGCTACACCTTC